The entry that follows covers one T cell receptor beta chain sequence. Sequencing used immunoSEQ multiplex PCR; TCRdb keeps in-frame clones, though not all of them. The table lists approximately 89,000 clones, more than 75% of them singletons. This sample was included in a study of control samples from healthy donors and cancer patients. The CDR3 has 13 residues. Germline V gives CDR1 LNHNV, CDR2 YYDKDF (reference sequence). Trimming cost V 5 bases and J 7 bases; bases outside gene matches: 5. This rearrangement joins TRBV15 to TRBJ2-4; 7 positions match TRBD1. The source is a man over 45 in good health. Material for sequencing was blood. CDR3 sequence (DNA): TGTGCCACCAGCGACAGGGAAGGGAACATTCAGTACTTC. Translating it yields CATSDREGNIQYF.